Included here is one TCR beta chain sequence, with context. What it binds is unknown. The repertoire was sequenced with immunoSEQ multiplex PCR; TCRdb's copy has only in-frame clones and lacks some. The table lists fewer than 10,000 clones, around 80% of them singletons, with more than 9.5% in the top ten. Germline V gene sequence: CDR1 SGHTS, CDR2 YDEGEE. Trimming cost V 4 bases and J 4 bases; bases outside gene matches: 13. CDR3 length: 16 residues. The data stem from a study of graft-versus-host responses after intestinal transplantation. Findings of the study overall: There were GvH clones found in recipient marrow, and some of them appeared first in ileum or blood.

Intraepithelial and lamina propria lymphocytes were freed from processed graft tissue. The clonotype was recovered from a human patient who received an intestinal transplant, so some T cells may come from the graft donor. V and J are TRBV5-8 and TRBJ2-5; 7 bases match TRBD2. Sequenced here: ileum tissue, sampled about 230 days after intestinal transplant. This chain's CDR3 is CASSPMGGGPGETQYF. The CDR3 DNA reads as TGTGCCAGCAGCCCCATGGGGGGAGGGCCGGGAGAGACCCAGTACTTC.